This T cell receptor beta chain was recovered during a study of radiation and T cells in renal cell carcinoma. As for the study in general: Nephrectomy followed 15 Gy stereotactic body radiation by 4 weeks. Study-level results: In blood, top tumor clones expanded by 2 weeks, shrinking by 4.

Time point given: blood 2 weeks post-SBRT. The treatment here: 15 Gy SBRT to primary tumor, nephrectomy 4 weeks later. Blood was sampled at baseline, 2 weeks and 4 weeks after SBRT. This renal cell carcinoma was of the clear cell type. This clone showed up just a few times. Its cognate antigen is unknown. From germline, CDR1 is MNHEY and CDR2 SVGAGI. The CDR3 is 15 amino acids. V gave up 5 bases and J gave up 1 base, with 14 bases separating them. TCRdb keeps only in-frame clones here, not all; method: immunoSEQ multiplex PCR. The repertoire consists of roughly 130,000 clones, with 88% occurring once and the leading ten covering approximately 5.8%.

The chain carries TRBV6-5 and TRBJ1-1; tentative D call: TRBD1 (5 bases). The material sequenced was blood, taken from a patient whose treatment included radiotherapy and nephrectomy. The origin of this receptor is a woman between 65 and 79 years old with renal cell carcinoma. The CDR3 DNA reads TGTGCCAGCAGTGCCCCCGGGACGGGGAACACTGAAGCTTTCTTT. Translated, it gives CASSAPGTGNTEAFF.